This TCR beta chain was retrieved from a study of glioma-infiltrating T cells. In germline, CDR1 is DFQATT, CDR2 SNEGSKA (reference sequence). V was clipped by 1 base and J by 4 bases; unmatched bases: 8. This CDR3 is 15 amino acids long. This clonotype has a count of ten or more. The antigen is unknown. Overall study results and limits: Above-expected tissue-blood divergence occurred in all gliomas, most in low-grade ones. Very few CDR3 sequences were shared between tissue and blood.

Using RNA template, CDR3s of TCR alpha and beta were amplified with iRepertoire arm-PCR. For one-step reverse transcription and amplification, 100-400 ng of tissue mRNA or PBMC total RNA was used. MiXCR was run by TCRdb on the multiplex PCR reads, yielding one entry per CDR3 protein. The repertoire includes approximately 190,000 distinct CDR3 sequences, more than 25% of them detected once, and 20% sits in the top ten. This clonotype was obtained from a human donor with low-grade glioma or glioblastoma, undergoing nonglioma brain surgery, or in good health (not recorded which). The chain uses TRBV20-1 and TRBJ1-1; TRBD1 aligns across 8 bases. The sequenced sample was glioma tissue, nonneoplastic brain tissue, or PBMCs (not recorded which). CDR3: CSARGLRGPGTEAFF. The CDR3 nucleotides are TGCAGTGCTAGAGGACTCAGGGGGCCGGGCACTGAAGCTTTCTTT.